The present T cell receptor beta chain was sequenced within a study of control samples from healthy donors and cancer patients. Sequencing used immunoSEQ multiplex PCR; TCRdb keeps in-frame clones, though not all of them. This table has tens of thousands of clones, 88% appearing once. This clone showed up just once. The V gene end was trimmed by 1 base and the J gene end by 4 bases; junction bases not matched to a gene: 15. The CDR3 runs to 18 residues. Germline CDR1 and CDR2: SEHNR and FQNEAQ (reference sequence). The sequencing sample was made of PBMCs. This sequence was found in a man between 45 and 60 years old with head and neck cancer. J is TRBJ1-2 and V is TRBV7-9; 7 bases align to TRBD1. CDR3 amino acids: CASSLGRIGQVRGYGYTF. The CDR3 DNA reads TGTGCCAGCAGCTTAGGACGAATAGGACAGGTCCGTGGCTATGGCTACACCTTC. The entire variable domain, with the rest obtained from reference TRBV7-9 and TRBJ1-2, is as follows: DTGVSQNPRHKITKRGQNVTFRCDPISEHNRLYWYRQTLGQGPEFLTYFQNEAQLEKSRLLSDRFSAERPKGSFSTLEIQRTEQGDSAMYLCASSLGRIGQVRGYGYTFGSGTRLTVV.